This record looks at one TCR beta chain sequence and its context. The CDR3 loop spans 13 amino acids. V was clipped by 7 bases and J by 1 base, with 11 bases between them. CDR1 is SGHVT, CDR2 SQSDAQ, per germline. TCRdb called the reads again in MiXCR, with one record for every CDR3 protein. This sample yields more than 200,000 distinct CDR3 sequences, of which 9.1% are seen a single time; about 14% belongs to the top ten. The sample belongs to a study of T cell repertoires in cytomegalovirus infection. The sequenced sample consisted of PBMCs. This receptor was identified in a human donor in good health (CMV status not recorded). Some clones in this sample may be carry-over from other donors' samples. The gene calls are TRBV7-4 and TRBJ2-7; no definite D call. DNA for the CDR3: TGTGCCAGCACCCGTCCGGGTTCCTACGAGCAGTACTTC. Amino acids: CASTRPGSYEQYF.